The 19 T cell receptor beta chains given below trace back to one sample, sequenced in a study of cytomegalovirus exposure and HLA in healthy donors. PCR involved 60 Vbeta and 13 Jbeta primers. Clones were sequenced by immunoSEQ multiplex PCR, and TCRdb holds only the in-frame ones, with some missing. In all, the sample yields around 88,000 clones. The sequencing input was PBMCs. Receptor source: a girl aged 10 to 17 in good health and CMV-seropositive.

The genes are TRBV5-4 and TRBJ2-3; no reliable D call. CDR3 length: 14 amino acids. From germline, CDR1 is SGHNT and CDR2 YYREEE (reference sequence). Trimming took 2 bases from V and 0 from J, leaving 7 bases between them. CDR3 DNA sequence: TGTGCCAGCAGCTTACAGAAAAGCACAGATACGCAGTATTTT. Translation gives CASSLQKSTDTQYF.

V is TRBV7-7 and J is TRBJ2-5; possible D gene TRBD2, 5 bases. Germline V gene data show CDR1 as SSHAT and CDR2 as FNYEAQ (reference sequence). The germline V and J ends were trimmed by 1 base and 4 bases, with 10 bases remaining between them. The CDR3 runs 14 residues. CDR3 loop: CASSLDIGRETQYF. The DNA for the CDR3 is TGTGCCAGCAGCTTAGATATAGGGAGAGAGACCCAGTACTTC. The whole variable domain, filled in from reference TRBV7-7 and TRBJ2-5, reads GAGVSQSPRYKVTKRGQDVTLRCDPISSHATLYWYQQALGQGPEFLTYFNYEAQPDKSGLPSDRFSAERPEGSISTLTIQRTEQRDSAMYRCASSLDIGRETQYFGPGTRLLVL.

The chain combines TRBV7-2 with TRBJ1-1, with D tentatively TRBD1 (5 bases). CDR1 is SGHTA and CDR2 is FQGNSA in the germline V gene. This CDR3 contains 14 residues. Trimming cost V 1 base and J 8 bases, with 14 bases left between them. CDR3 residues: CASSLVLSGREAFF. CDR3 DNA: TGTGCCAGCAGCTTAGTTTTGTCAGGGAGGGAAGCTTTCTTT.

V usage is TRBV5-4 and J usage is TRBJ1-1; TRBD1 might be the D (5 bases). Germline V gene data show CDR1 as SGHNT and CDR2 as YYREEE (reference sequence). This CDR3 comprises 15 residues. V was trimmed by 2 bases and J by 3 bases, leaving 14 bases between them. CDR3: CASSFLRGGYTEAFF. For the CDR3, the DNA is TGTGCCAGCAGCTTCCTACGCGGGGGTTACACTGAAGCTTTCTTT.

This chain uses TRBV27 with TRBJ1-1; D unresolved. Germline CDR1 reads MNHEY; CDR2 reads SMNVEV (reference sequence). V dropped 5 bases and J dropped 3 bases, with 19 bases sitting between them. This CDR3 is built from 16 residues. CDR3: CASSKPPPVGDTEAFF. The CDR3, as DNA: TGTGCCAGCAGTAAACCCCCCCCAGTAGGAGACACTGAAGCTTTCTTT.

The V and J genes are TRBV13 and TRBJ2-3; a weak D match, TRBD2 (5 bases). The germline gives CDR1 PRHDT, CDR2 FYEKMQ (reference sequence). Trimming took off 6 bases at V and 0 bases at J, with 13 bases between the two ends. The CDR3 is made up of 15 amino acids. CDR3: CASSRVGSSTDTQYF. The CDR3 nucleotides are TGTGCCAGCAGTCGTGTGGGGAGTAGCACAGATACGCAGTATTTT. Variable domain in full (rest from reference TRBV13 and TRBJ2-3): AAGVIQSPRHLIKEKRETATLKCYPIPRHDTVYWYQQGPGQDPQFLISFYEKMQSDKGSIPDRFSAQQFSDYHSELNMSSLELGDSALYFCASSRVGSSTDTQYFGPGTRLTVL.

The chain uses TRBV19 and TRBJ2-7; a weak D match, TRBD2 (6 bases). V was trimmed by 5 bases and J by 3 bases, leaving 11 bases between them. Germline V gene sequence: CDR1 LNHDA, CDR2 SQIVND (reference sequence). The CDR3 sequence is 13 residues long. CDR3 bases: TGTGCCAGTAGTCCGGGACTTAACTACGAGCAGTACTTC. It specifies CASSPGLNYEQYF.

This chain connects TRBV4-2 to TRBJ2-5, with a tentative D call TRBD2 (5 bases). The CDR3 is 15 residues long. Germline V gene data show CDR1 as LGHNA and CDR2 as YNFKEQ. V was trimmed by 0 bases and J by 4 bases, leaving 12 bases between them. The CDR3 sequence is CASSQDYPRGETQYF. The CDR3 bases are TGTGCCAGCAGCCAAGACTACCCCCGGGGAGAGACCCAGTACTTC.

The chain is built from TRBV5-6 and TRBJ1-3, with 9 bases aligning to TRBD1. The CDR3 has 19 residues. V shed 4 bases and J 0 bases; nucleotides not matched to a gene: 14. Germline values: CDR1 SGHDT, CDR2 YYEEEE. CDR3 amino acids: CASSGTDRGFTLSGNTIYF. DNA for the CDR3: TGTGCCAGCAGCGGAACAGACAGGGGGTTTACTCTCTCTGGAAACACCATATATTTT.

V gene TRBV2 combines with J gene TRBJ1-2; 7 bases align to TRBD1. Germline lookup yields CDR1 SNHLY and CDR2 FYNNEI. V trimming: 3 bases; J trimming: 8 bases; junction bases outside the gene matches: 9. CDR3 length: 14 residues. The DNA of the CDR3 is TGTGCCAGCAGTGAGACAGGGCCTCGCATAGGCTACACCTTC. Protein: CASSETGPRIGYTF. Full variable domain (outside the CDR3, taken from reference TRBV2 and TRBJ1-2): EPEVTQTPSHQVTQMGQEVILRCVPISNHLYFYWYRQILGQKVEFLVSFYNNEISEKSEIFDDQFSVERPDGSNFTLKIRSTKLEDSAMYFCASSETGPRIGYTFGSGTRLTVV.

The rearrangement joins TRBV7-2 to TRBJ1-3; D not certain. This CDR3 is built from 15 residues. V lost 5 bases to trimming and J lost 3 bases, with 14 bases between them. Germline V lookup: CDR1 SGHTA, CDR2 FQGNSA. The CDR3 loop reads CASSPTRVGGNTIYF. The DNA for the CDR3 is TGTGCCAGCAGCCCGACGAGGGTCGGTGGAAACACCATATATTTT.

V is TRBV6-1 and J is TRBJ2-3, with TRBD2 matching 10 bases. Trimming at V came to 2 bases and at J to 2 bases, leaving 7 bases not matched to a gene. Germline-derived CDR1 and CDR2 are MNHNS and SASEGT. The CDR3 is 17 residues long. This CDR3 is CASSESVAGGVTDTQYF. The CDR3 coding sequence is TGTGCCAGCAGTGAAAGCGTAGCGGGGGGCGTCACAGATACGCAGTATTTT.

The chain uses TRBV5-1 and TRBJ2-5, with a possible D match to TRBD1 (5 bases). In germline, CDR1 is SGHRS, CDR2 YFSETQ. Trimming shortened V by 3 bases and J by 1 base, and 10 bases separated the two germline ends. There are 14 residues in the CDR3. The CDR3 DNA is TGCGCCAGCAGCTACCCAGGGTCCCAAGAGACCCAGTACTTC. Translated: CASSYPGSQETQYF.

J is TRBJ1-2 and V is TRBV30; D call uncertain. CDR3 length: 12 residues. Per germline, CDR1 GTSNPN and CDR2 SVGIG (reference sequence). V was trimmed by 1 base and J by 3 bases, leaving 6 bases between them. The CDR3, as DNA: TGTGCCTGGAGTGGGCGGGACTATGGCTACACCTTC. Its translation: CAWSGRDYGYTF.

This chain joins TRBV27 and TRBJ1-2; 7 bases agree with TRBD1. J lost 8 bases, V lost 4 bases, and 7 bases had no gene match. The CDR3 is 13 residues long. The germline V gene has CDR1 MNHEY and CDR2 SMNVEV (reference sequence). DNA for the CDR3: TGTGCCAGCAGTTCAGACAGGGTGGGGGGCTACACCTTC. It translates to CASSSDRVGGYTF.

The chain carries TRBV2 and TRBJ1-5; no firm D call. Germline V lookup: CDR1 SNHLY, CDR2 FYNNEI. The CDR3 sequence is 16 residues long. Trimming stripped 4 bases from V and 0 bases from J, with 13 bases between. The CDR3 loop reads CASSAPRGSSNQPQHF. The CDR3 DNA follows: TGTGCCAGCAGTGCCCCCCGGGGAAGTAGCAATCAGCCCCAGCATTTT.

The gene calls are TRBV29-1 and TRBJ1-2; 12 positions match TRBD1. The V gene's germline CDR1 is SQVTM and CDR2 ANQGSEA. Trimming cost V 4 bases and J 4 bases; bases outside gene matches: 7. There are 15 residues in the CDR3. CDR3 in DNA: TGCAGCGTTGCCGGGACAGGGGGCCAGGGCTATGGCTACACCTTC. Translation gives CSVAGTGGQGYGYTF. Supplemented by reference TRBV29-1 and TRBJ1-2, the full variable domain reads SAVISQKPSRDICQRGTSLTIQCQVDSQVTMMFWYRQQPGQSLTLIATANQGSEATYESGFVIDKFPISRPNLTFSTLTVSNMSPEDSSIYLCSVAGTGGQGYGYTFGSGTRLTVV.

In DNA, the CDR3 is TGTGCCAGCAGAAGGACTAGCGAGACCCGGGATACGCAGTATTTT. Its protein product is CASRRTSETRDTQYF. V is TRBV6-5 and J is TRBJ2-3; 9 bases agree with TRBD2. The CDR3 consists of 15 residues. The junction had 10 bases not matched to a gene; V was cut back by 6 bases and J by 6 bases. Germline-derived CDR1 and CDR2 are MNHEY and SVGAGI.

This chain connects TRBV15 to TRBJ1-2, with a possible D match to TRBD1 (5 bases). Germline loops: CDR1 LNHNV, CDR2 YYDKDF (reference sequence). Trimming removed 0 bases at V and 4 bases at J, with 12 bases between. CDR3 length: 15 residues. The CDR3 DNA is TGTGCCACCAGCAGAGATAAGGGGTCAGGCTATGGCTACACCTTC. Translating it yields CATSRDKGSGYGYTF.